This record concerns one T cell receptor (beta chain) sequence. Its antigen is unidentified. This record comes from a study of blood T cells in healthy people across ages. Study-wide points: Greater diversity and more naive CD4+ cells were seen in long-lived donors than in aged donors.

The authors ran a second PCR of roughly 6 to 12 cycles using a sample-barcoded 5' primer and a J-beta primer mix. Every single cDNA molecule received a tag from a template-switch adaptor with 12 random nucleotides. TCRdb processed the 5' RACE reads anew with MiXCR; each CDR3 protein has one entry. Here the sample spans some 1,500,000 distinct CDR3 sequences, less than 45% being singletons. Trimming removed 1 base from V and 4 bases from J, with 8 bases in between. Germline CDR1 reads LGHNA; CDR2 reads YSLEER. This CDR3 region has 14 residues. Source material: blood. The V gene is TRBV4-3, the J gene TRBJ1-5; no clear D. This receptor was obtained from a woman between 18 and 29 years old in good health. The chain's CDR3 is CASSQARRNQPQHF. The CDR3 bases are TGCGCCAGCAGCCAAGCCAGAAGGAATCAGCCCCAGCATTTT.